This record concerns one T cell receptor (beta chain) sequence. The antigen is not known. Libraries were UMI-labeled 5' RACE TRB cDNA. From its re-call of the 5' RACE reads, TCRdb lists each CDR3 protein once, without DNA. The repertoire shows 100,000 to 150,000 distinct CDR3 sequences; the top ten hold roughly 0.3%. These data are taken from a study of CXCR3-negative and CXCR3-positive naive CD8 T cells. Study-wide points: TRB CDR3 properties were used to infer TCR strength, and surface CD5 was comparable between naive subsets.

The CDR3 covers 14 residues. The germline gives CDR1 SEHNR, CDR2 FQNEAQ (reference sequence). All CD8+ T cell subsets were sorted in triplicate at hundreds of thousands of cells each. The CD45RO-CCR7+CD27+CD95- phenotype denoted naive CD8+ T cells. Material: naive CXCR3- CD8+ T cells from blood. Regarding subset: CD45RO-CCR7+CD27+CD95- naive CD8+ T cells lacking CXCR3 (TNR3-). This TCR was sampled from a human donor in good health. Some clones in this sample may be carry-over from other donors' samples. The chain has TRBV7-9 and TRBJ2-3. The chain's CDR3 is CASNLGGEVDTQYF.